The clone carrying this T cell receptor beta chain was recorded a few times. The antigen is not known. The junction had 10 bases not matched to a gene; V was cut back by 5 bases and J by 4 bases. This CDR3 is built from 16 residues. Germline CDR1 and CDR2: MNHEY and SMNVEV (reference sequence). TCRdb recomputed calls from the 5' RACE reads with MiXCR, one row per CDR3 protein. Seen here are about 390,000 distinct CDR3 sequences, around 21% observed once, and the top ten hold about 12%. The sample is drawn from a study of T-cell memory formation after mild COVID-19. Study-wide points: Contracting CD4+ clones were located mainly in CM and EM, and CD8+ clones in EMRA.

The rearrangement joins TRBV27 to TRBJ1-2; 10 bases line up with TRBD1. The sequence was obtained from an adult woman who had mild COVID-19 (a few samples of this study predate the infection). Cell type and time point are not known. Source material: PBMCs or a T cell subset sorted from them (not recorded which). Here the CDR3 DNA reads TGTGCCAGCAGTGGACAGGGGGTACCTGGGGGCTATGGCTACACCTTC. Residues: CASSGQGVPGGYGYTF.